This T cell receptor (beta chain) comes out of a study of blood T cells in healthy people across ages. Alongside a J-beta primer mix, a sample-barcoded 5' primer served in a second PCR lasting 7 to 11 cycles. Sequencing recovered at least 3 million CDR3-containing paired-end reads from each sample. TCRdb passed the 5' RACE reads through MiXCR, listing each CDR3 protein once. The data hold 1.4 million or so distinct CDR3 sequences, with roughly 43% observed a single time. The study, taken as a whole, reports: Relative to aged donors, long-lived donors carried more naive CD4+ cells and displayed higher diversity.

About this clonotype itself: Its antigen is not identified.

Between the trimmed V and J ends, which lost 1 base and 7 bases, there was a span of 14 bases. This CDR3 region has 14 residues. Germline assignment: CDR1 LNHNV and CDR2 YYDKDF (reference sequence). The chain uses TRBV15 and TRBJ2-7; D gene uncertain. The TCR comes from a woman aged 18-29 years in good health. Sequenced input: blood. The CDR3 reads CATSRGEYYNEQYF. CDR3 nucleotide sequence: TGTGCCACCAGCAGAGGCGAGTACTACAATGAGCAGTACTTC.